This T cell receptor beta chain was captured in a study of T cell responses to AZD1222 COVID-19 vaccine. The assay was immunoSEQ multiplex PCR, and TCRdb's table has in-frame clones only and misses some. The sample holds about 120,000 clones, 87% seen once. Findings and caveats of the study: Seropositivity was recorded at baseline in only 6 or 7 AZD1222 recipients. Clonal diversity may have been underestimated in mostly white British donors.

With respect to this clone: The antigen is not known.

This TCR came from an adult who received the AZD1222 COVID-19 vaccine. The material was peripheral blood, obtained 28 days after the second AZD1222 dose.

CDR3 amino acids: CSGDREGTDTQYF. The CDR3 bases are TGCAGCGGTGACAGGGAGGGCACAGATACGCAGTATTTT. The chain carries TRBV29-1 and TRBJ2-3, with a weak D call TRBD1 (7 bases). This CDR3 has 13 residues. From germline, CDR1 is SQVTM and CDR2 ANQGSEA. Trimming stripped 7 bases from V and 1 base from J, with 12 bases between.